These 8 T cell receptor beta chains were all obtained from the same sample, sequenced in a study of cytomegalovirus exposure and HLA in healthy donors. Amplification used 60 Vbeta primers and 13 Jbeta primers. Profiling relied on immunoSEQ multiplex PCR, and the TCRdb table lists in-frame clones only, not all of them. Among about 200,000 clones, 60% to 85% were seen once, and the ten largest hold about 16%. Sequencing input: PBMCs. Receptor source: a man aged 40-50 years in good health and CMV-seronegative.

The CDR3 spells CASSVGNLRDEQFF. CDR3 nucleotide sequence: TGTGCCAGCAGCGTAGGGAATCTTCGGGATGAGCAGTTCTTC. J is TRBJ2-1 and V is TRBV9; D remains unclear. The germline gives CDR1 SGDLS, CDR2 YYNGEE. Deletions cut 0 bases from V and 8 bases from J, with 12 bases between. This CDR3 comprises 14 residues.

The chain uses TRBV2 and TRBJ1-5, with a possible D match to TRBD1 (6 bases). Germline V lookup: CDR1 SNHLY, CDR2 FYNNEI. The CDR3 has 15 residues. Trimming took 8 bases from V and 1 from J, leaving 15 bases between them. The CDR3: CASRTLQGSNQPQHF. CDR3 in DNA: TGTGCCAGCCGCACTCTACAGGGAAGCAATCAGCCCCAGCATTTT.

The chain couples TRBV5-4 to TRBJ2-5, with 11 bases matching TRBD1. CDR1 and CDR2 (germline): SGHNT, YYREEE (reference sequence). V gave up 4 bases and J gave up 5 bases; unmatched junction bases: 7. The CDR3 has 15 residues. The CDR3 loop is CASSTGQGAGETQYF. CDR3 coding DNA: TGTGCCAGCAGCACCGGACAGGGGGCAGGGGAGACCCAGTACTTC.

The chain recombines TRBV14 with TRBJ2-3; maybe TRBD2 (5 bases). Germline V CDR1 and CDR2: SGHDN, FVKESK. The CDR3 consists of 15 residues. Trimming removed 5 bases at V and 5 bases at J, with 17 bases between. As DNA, the CDR3 is TGTGCCAGCAGCGCCTTGGTAGGGAGCCAAGATACGCAGTATTTT. This gives the protein CASSALVGSQDTQYF.

The rearrangement links TRBV10-3 to TRBJ2-7; 9 bases match TRBD1. The CDR3 totals 14 residues. Germline CDR1 reads ENHRY; CDR2 reads SYGVKD. Losses at the gene ends were 2 bases for V and 2 bases for J; bases not matched to a gene: 1. CDR3 protein: CAISEGQGTYEQYF. DNA for the CDR3: TGTGCCATCAGTGAGGGACAGGGGACCTACGAGCAGTACTTC.

CDR3 DNA sequence: TGTGCCAGCTCACCACCAGGACTAGGGGTCTACAATGAGCAGTTCTTC. It is translated as CASSPPGLGVYNEQFF. The chain joins TRBV18 to TRBJ2-1; 7 bases line up with TRBD2. Germline CDR1 reads KGHSH; CDR2 reads LQKENI. The CDR3 contains 16 residues. V lost 0 bases, J lost 3 bases, and 5 bases stayed unmatched.

This clone was counted between two and nine times. This rearrangement joins TRBV7-9 to TRBJ1-1; perhaps TRBD1 as D (6 bases). Trimming removed 7 bases from V and 5 bases from J, with 14 bases in between. This CDR3 is 13 amino acids long. Looked up from germline, CDR1 is SEHNR and CDR2 is FQNEAQ (reference sequence). The CDR3, as DNA: TGTGCCAGCACCGCAGGGACAAAGACTGAAGCTTTCTTT. Translation gives CASTAGTKTEAFF.

The chain is built from TRBV5-1 and TRBJ2-5, with TRBD1 identical over 9 bases. Trimming at V came to 6 bases and at J to 5 bases, leaving 11 bases not matched to a gene. The CDR3 runs 15 residues. The germline gives CDR1 SGHRS, CDR2 YFSETQ. In nucleotides, the CDR3 is TGCGCCAGCACCTCGACAGGGGGGAGTAGGGAGACCCAGTACTTC. Encoded protein: CASTSTGGSRETQYF.